This entry is about one T cell receptor (beta chain). Its antigen is still unknown. TCRdb redid the calling of the reads with MiXCR, one entry per CDR3 protein. The table shows some 450,000 distinct CDR3 sequences, with roughly 30% occurring only once. Germline V gives CDR1 LNHDA, CDR2 SQIVND (reference sequence). V was clipped by 6 bases and J by 5 bases, with 13 bases between them. The CDR3 length is 13 residues. This entry is derived from a study of T cell repertoires in cytomegalovirus infection. The overall study: Indications came from public TCR beta signatures; they pointed to CMV infection and to a matching HLA type.

Findings and limits, study-wide: HLA-C-restricted, CMV-specific TCR beta clonotypes were dominant ex vivo. Cumulative public TCR beta family frequency identified carriers of CMV plus the relevant HLA.

This chain connects TRBV19 to TRBJ1-1; no clear D gene. Material: PBMCs. The sequence came from a human donor in good health (CMV status not recorded). Some clones in this sample may be carry-over from other donors' samples. The CDR3 nucleotides are TGTGCCAGTAGCCTCTACGAGAGTACTGAAGCTTTCTTT. Translated: CASSLYESTEAFF. Supplemented by reference TRBV19 and TRBJ1-1, the full variable domain reads DGGITQSPKYLFRKEGQNVTLSCEQNLNHDAMYWYRQDPGQGLRLIYYSQIVNDFQKGDIAEGYSVSREKKESFPLTVTSAQKNPTAFYLCASSLYESTEAFFGQGTRLTVV.